This entry lists 16 T cell receptor beta chains sequenced from one sample in a study of shared clonotypes between healthy human individuals (TCRdb year 2020). Library prep was done by the immunoSEQ multiplex PCR assay. The immuneACCESS repertoire file appears here via TCRdb, limited to in-frame rearrangements. These files lack a portion of the clones; in checked studies, under half of the deficit traces to unresolved V genes, and the cause of the others is not known. This sample holds a few million clones; around 94% were observed only once. The leading ten clones occupy roughly 0.13% of the sample. The sequenced material came from naive CD4+ T cells sorted from blood. The sample's cell subset or site, from its label and the paper: CD45RA+ positively selected. The receptors originated from a man between 18 and 29 years old in good health.

The V gene is TRBV28, the J gene TRBJ1-4; D might be TRBD1 (6 bases). Per germline, CDR1 MDHEN and CDR2 SYDVKM. Trimming took off 6 bases at V and 5 bases at J, with 16 bases between the two ends. CDR3 length: 15 amino acids. CDR3 residues: CASSSGGRANEKLFF. In DNA, the CDR3 is TGTGCCAGCAGCTCGGGGGGCAGGGCAAATGAAAAACTGTTTTTT.

CDR3 nucleotides: TGCGCCAGCAGCTTGGATCTAGCGGGGGGCCTCGGCCCCTACAATGAGCAGTTCTTC. Protein: CASSLDLAGGLGPYNEQFF. The chain combines TRBV5-1 with TRBJ2-1; TRBD2 matches at 11 bases. Germline assignment: CDR1 SGHRS and CDR2 YFSETQ. The CDR3 covers 19 residues. V was pared by 0 bases and J by 2 bases, with 10 bases of the junction left unmatched.

This clone was recorded only once. The V gene is TRBV6-5, the J gene TRBJ2-5; the D is unclear. The J call may not be correct, given that the DNA end is closer to TRBJ2-7. Germline loops: CDR1 MNHEY, CDR2 SVGAGI. The CDR3 covers 13 residues. The CDR3 DNA sequence: TGTGCCAGCAGCGGTCGAACCTCCGCCGAGCAGTACTTC. Its translation: CASSGRTSAEQYF.

V is TRBV7-9 and J is TRBJ2-1; 7 bases align to TRBD2. The CDR3 is 13 residues long. The trim removed 8 bases at V and 10 bases at J, leaving 11 bases unmatched. The germline CDR1 and CDR2 sequences are SEHNR and FQNEAQ (reference sequence). The CDR3 region has the DNA TGTGCCAGCCGAGGACTAGAATGGAACGAGCAGTTCTTC. As protein: CASRGLEWNEQFF.

This clone was seen once. The chain joins TRBV6-6 to TRBJ1-2; D may be TRBD1 (5 bases). This CDR3 contains 16 residues. Trimming left V 6 bases short and J 2 bases short, with 19 bases between. Germline V gives CDR1 MNHNY, CDR2 SVGAGI (reference sequence). The CDR3: CASRTGGGTKNYGYTF. As DNA, the CDR3 is TGTGCCAGCAGGACGGGTGGGGGGACCAAGAACTATGGCTACACCTTC.

The gene calls are TRBV21-1 and TRBJ2-7; the D call in the table, TRBD1, was not verified against the DNA. TRBV21-1 is a recognized pseudogene. The CDR3 has 15 amino acids. The CDR3 protein is CASSKSEEGGYEQYF. The CDR3, as DNA: TGTGCCAGCAGCAAAAGCGAGGAAGGGGGCTACGAGCAGTACTTC.

The genes are TRBV5-5 and TRBJ2-5; tentative D call: TRBD2 (6 bases). The CDR3 has 16 amino acids. CDR1 and CDR2 from the germline V gene are SGHKS and YYEKEE (reference sequence). Trimming took off 4 bases at V and 5 bases at J, with 21 bases between the two ends. CDR3 nucleotides: TGTGCCAGCAGCCTTAATACGGGGGTTATTATGGAGACCCAGTACTTC. It translates to CASSLNTGVIMETQYF.

This chain connects TRBV6-1 to TRBJ1-5; D not resolved. CDR1 is MNHNS and CDR2 is SASEGT in the germline V gene. V lost 2 bases, J lost 2 bases, and 10 bases lay in between. The CDR3 runs 15 residues. The CDR3: CASSESWDRNQPQHF. CDR3 coding DNA: TGTGCCAGCAGTGAATCTTGGGATCGCAATCAGCCCCAGCATTTT.

The CDR3 loop is CASSVEAAGNYNEQFF. CDR3 DNA sequence: TGTGCCAGCAGCGTAGAGGCAGCGGGGAACTACAATGAGCAGTTCTTC. J is TRBJ2-1 and V is TRBV9, with 7 bases lining up with TRBD2. The CDR3 spans 16 residues. The germline V gene has CDR1 SGDLS and CDR2 YYNGEE. Unmatched junction bases numbered 6, after V lost 0 bases and J lost 3 bases. The full variable domain, its missing parts supplied by reference TRBV9 and TRBJ2-1, is DSGVTQTPKHLITATGQRVTLRCSPRSGDLSVYWYQQSLDQGLQFLIQYYNGEERAKGNILERFSAQQFPDLHSELNLSSLELGDSALYFCASSVEAAGNYNEQFFGPGTRLTVL.

The chain has TRBV6-6 and TRBJ1-5; a weak D match, TRBD1 (5 bases). V was pared by 7 bases and J by 6 bases, with 16 bases between. The V gene's germline CDR1 is MNHNY and CDR2 SVGAGI (reference sequence). The CDR3 extends over 14 amino acids. The CDR3 region is CASTVLGGVQPQHF. The CDR3 coding sequence is TGTGCCAGCACCGTACTGGGGGGGGTTCAGCCCCAGCATTTT.

The chain carries TRBV13 and TRBJ2-2; TRBD2 aligns across 13 bases. This CDR3 region has 16 residues. CDR1 and CDR2 from the germline V gene are PRHDT and FYEKMQ (reference sequence). The junction had 4 bases not matched to a gene; V was cut back by 6 bases and J by 3 bases. The CDR3 nucleotides are TGTGCCAGCAGACTACTAGCGGGAGGGTACACCGGGGAGCTGTTTTTT. Its protein is CASRLLAGGYTGELFF.

With respect to this clone: The junction shows a germline mismatch at one end, possibly a read error. In DNA form, the CDR3 reads TGTGCCAGCAGCCTTGACAGGGGGCAAGGGACCCAGTACTTC. Protein sequence: CASSLDRGQGTQYF. The chain uses TRBV11-2 and TRBJ2-5, with TRBD1 matching over 10 bases. The CDR3 runs to 14 residues. CDR1 is SGHAT and CDR2 is FQNNGV in the germline V gene. The entire variable domain, with the rest obtained from reference TRBV11-2 and TRBJ2-5, is as follows: EAGVAQSPRYKIIEKRQSVAFWCNPISGHATLYWYQQILGQGPKLLIQFQNNGVVDDSQLPKDRFSAERLKGVDSTLKIQPAKLEDSAVYLCASSLDRGQGTQYFGPGTRLLVL.

On this clone itself: The identical CDR3 is also encoded by other nucleotide sequences in the sample. The chain combines TRBV5-1 with TRBJ2-2, with D unclear. The CDR3 loop spans 15 amino acids. Trimming took 0 bases from V and 1 from J, leaving 7 bases between them. Per germline, CDR1 SGHRS and CDR2 YFSETQ. CDR3 sequence reads: CASSLEGRNTGELFF. The CDR3 region has the DNA TGCGCCAGCAGCTTGGAGGGCCGGAACACCGGGGAGCTGTTTTTT.

The V and J genes are TRBV5-5 and TRBJ1-1; a possible D gene is TRBD1 (6 bases). Germline CDR1 is SGHKS and CDR2 is YYEKEE (reference sequence). This CDR3 region has 14 residues. Trimming pared 4 bases from V and 1 base from J, leaving 11 bases between. The CDR3 DNA reads TGTGCCAGCAGCCCCGGGACAACGAACACTGAAGCTTTCTTT. Translation gives CASSPGTTNTEAFF.

V is TRBV14 and J is TRBJ2-2; possible D gene TRBD1, 5 bases. Trimming shortened V by 0 bases and J by 4 bases, and 9 bases separated the two germline ends. Germline lookup yields CDR1 SGHDN and CDR2 FVKESK. The CDR3 contains 15 residues. CDR3 coding DNA: TGTGCCAGCAGCCAAGAGGGCAGGGCCACCGGGGAGCTGTTTTTT. Its protein is CASSQEGRATGELFF.

The chain combines TRBV7-9 with TRBJ2-3; 7 nucleotides align to TRBD1. This CDR3 contains 13 residues. The junction had 3 bases not matched to a gene; V was cut back by 5 bases and J by 4 bases. CDR1 is SEHNR, CDR2 FQNEAQ, per germline (reference sequence). In DNA form, the CDR3 reads TGTGCCAGCAGCCGACAGGGCGCAGATACGCAGTATTTT. Its protein is CASSRQGADTQYF.